This T cell receptor beta chain stems from a study of siplizumab effects on memory and regulatory T cells. The CDR3 is 22 amino acids. Germline lookup yields CDR1 SGHRS and CDR2 YFSETQ. The junction had 27 bases not matched to a gene; V was cut back by 3 bases and J by 6 bases. The data were produced by immunoSEQ multiplex PCR, yet TCRdb's version contains in-frame clones alone and is incomplete. The data show 45,000 to 60,000 clones, with less than 90% seen just once and under 0.35% held by the top ten. The J gene is TRBJ1-5, the V gene TRBV5-1; TRBD1 matches at 10 bases. Material: naive CD8+ T cells sorted from blood. This TCR derives from a human donor in good health. The CDR3 spells CASSWGRTFGGSRDRGGQPQHF. The CDR3 DNA reads TGCGCCAGCAGCTGGGGACGGACCTTCGGTGGGTCCCGGGACAGGGGCGGTCAGCCCCAGCATTTT. Full variable domain (missing parts from reference TRBV5-1 and TRBJ1-5): KAGVTQTPRYLIKTRGQQVTLSCSPISGHRSVSWYQQTPGQGLQFLFEYFSETQRNKGNFPGRFSGRQFSNSRSEMNVSTLELGDSALYLCASSWGRTFGGSRDRGGQPQHFGDGTRLSIL.